These T cell receptor beta chains were read from a single sample in a study of blood T cell repertoires in COVID-19. Some clones are missing from TCRdb's copy, which holds only in-frame ones; the method was immunoSEQ multiplex PCR. The sample comprises fewer than 350,000 clones, around 90% of which are singletons, and 9.9% rests with the top ten. Sequencing input: peripheral blood. The receptors stem from a man aged 25 to 45 with COVID-19, enrolled during active disease. CDR3s include the opening cysteine and the closing phenylalanine or tryptophan. Fields, in order: V gene, D gene, clone size, J gene, CDR3 protein, CDR3 DNA. A D gene is named only where the DNA matches it firmly. Clone size appears in some rows only: once, few, many, or a class for an expanded clone.

TRBV6-1	TRBD1	NA	TRBJ1-2	CANGDRDLGGYTF	TGTGCCAACGGGGACAGGGACTTAGGTGGCTACACCTTC
TRBV9	NA	NA	TRBJ2-2	CASSNRSGQTGELFF	TGTGCCAGCAGCAACCGATCCGGACAGACCGGGGAGCTGTTTTTT
TRBV3-1/TRBV3-2	TRBD2	NA	TRBJ2-3	CASSQRGRGGGVDTQYF	TGTGCCAGCAGCCAGAGGGGTCGGGGGGGCGGCGTAGATACGCAGTATTTT
TRBV18	NA	NA	TRBJ1-1	CASSPQQQPEAFF	TGTGCCAGCTCACCACAACAACAGCCTGAAGCTTTCTTT
TRBV19	TRBD1	NA	TRBJ2-3	CASSIGTGDHTDTQYF	TGTGCCAGTAGTATCGGCACAGGGGACCACACAGATACGCAGTATTTT
TRBV7-9	TRBD1	NA	TRBJ1-2	CASSGGQAYGYTF	TGTGCCAGCAGCGGTGGACAGGCCTATGGCTACACCTTC
TRBV5-4	TRBD1	few	TRBJ2-7	CASSTLTGKAYEQYF	TGTGCCAGCAGCACCCTGACAGGGAAAGCCTACGAGCAGTACTTC
TRBV28	TRBD1	NA	TRBJ2-7	CASSIPTGWDYEQYF	TGTGCCAGCAGTATACCGACAGGGTGGGACTACGAGCAGTACTTC
TRBV5-4	TRBD1	once	TRBJ2-1	CASSPTGNSYNEQFF	TGTGCCAGCAGCCCGACAGGGAACTCCTACAATGAGCAGTTCTTC
TRBV7-2	NA	NA	TRBJ2-7	CASSSRYEQYF	TGTGCCAGCAGCTCTAGGTACGAGCAGTACTTC
TRBV5-1	NA	NA	TRBJ2-6	CASSLTGMFGANVLTF	TGCGCCAGCAGCTTAACAGGGATGTTCGGGGCCAACGTCCTGACTTTC
TRBV7-9	NA	NA	TRBJ2-7	CASRGGLQYEQYF	TGTGCCAGCAGGGGGGGATTACAATACGAGCAGTACTTC
TRBV28	NA	once	TRBJ2-3	CASRQAGGTDTQYF	TGTGCCAGTAGGCAGGCGGGTGGCACAGATACGCAGTATTTT
TRBV4-1	TRBD2	NA	TRBJ2-5	CASSQDIWTSDEETQYF	TGCGCCAGCAGCCAAGACATTTGGACTAGCGACGAAGAGACCCAGTACTTC
TRBV28	TRBD1	NA	TRBJ1-1	CASRPGTANTEAFF	TGTGCCAGCAGGCCCGGGACAGCGAACACTGAAGCTTTCTTT
TRBV5-4	TRBD2	NA	TRBJ2-1	CASSPARGGQNEQFF	TGTGCCAGCAGCCCAGCACGGGGGGGCCAAAATGAGCAGTTCTTC
TRBV6-1	NA	NA	TRBJ2-3	CASSVVGSWATDTQYF	TGTGCCAGCAGTGTAGTCGGGAGTTGGGCCACAGATACGCAGTATTTT
TRBV28	NA	NA	TRBJ2-1	CASIERTGRGGSNEQFF	TGTGCCAGCATCGAACGAACGGGGAGGGGGGGAAGCAATGAGCAGTTCTTC
TRBV9	NA	NA	TRBJ1-2	CASSPGTRNGYTF	TGTGCCAGCAGCCCAGGGACACGGAATGGCTACACCTTC
TRBV18	TRBD2	NA	TRBJ2-7	CASSGRGTSGSYEQYF	TGTGCCAGCTCAGGCAGGGGGACTAGCGGGAGCTACGAGCAGTACTTC
TRBV24-1	TRBD1	NA	TRBJ2-3	CATSDDRGGTDTQYF	TGTGCCACCAGTGACGACAGGGGAGGCACAGATACGCAGTATTTT
TRBV11-2	NA	NA	TRBJ1-5	CASSLGRYQPQHF	TGTGCCAGCAGCTTAGGCAGGTATCAGCCCCAGCATTTT
TRBV27	TRBD1	NA	TRBJ2-5	CASSLWGTGQETQYF	TGTGCCAGCAGTTTATGGGGGACAGGCCAAGAGACCCAGTACTTC
TRBV5-4	NA	NA	TRBJ1-4	CASSPDTYNEKLFF	TGTGCCAGCAGCCCGGACACGTATAATGAAAAACTGTTTTTT
TRBV6-2/TRBV6-3	TRBD1	NA	TRBJ1-2	CASSPVVRDRGVYTF	TGTGCCAGCAGCCCAGTGGTTCGGGACAGAGGAGTCTACACCTTC
TRBV10-3	TRBD1	NA	TRBJ2-7	CAISRDREYEQYF	TGTGCCATAAGCCGGGACAGGGAATACGAGCAGTACTTC
TRBV29-1	TRBD1	NA	TRBJ2-5	CSANRGHLQETQYF	TGCAGCGCGAACAGGGGACACCTCCAAGAGACCCAGTACTTC
TRBV4-3	TRBD2	NA	TRBJ2-1	CASSPGLAMNNEQFF	TGCGCCAGCAGCCCGGGACTAGCGATGAACAATGAGCAGTTCTTC
TRBV4-1	NA	NA	TRBJ2-1	CASSRGSSYNEQFF	TGCGCCAGCAGCAGGGGTAGCTCCTACAATGAGCAGTTCTTC
TRBV30	NA	few	TRBJ2-7	CAWEIRQGGYEQYF	TGTGCCTGGGAGATCAGGCAGGGGGGATACGAGCAGTACTTC
TRBV10-3	NA	NA	TRBJ1-1	CAISAAGESEAFF	TGTGCCATCAGTGCGGCAGGGGAGAGTGAAGCTTTCTTT
TRBV6-6	TRBD2	NA	TRBJ2-3	CASTRGDGLAVDTQYF	TGTGCCAGCACTCGCGGGGACGGACTAGCGGTAGATACGCAGTATTTT
TRBV5-6	NA	NA	TRBJ2-7	CASSSGIYEQYF	TGTGCCAGCAGCTCAGGGATCTACGAGCAGTACTTC
TRBV18	NA	NA	TRBJ2-7	CASSPVAREQYF	TGTGCCAGCTCACCGGTAGCACGCGAGCAGTACTTC
TRBV18	TRBD1	NA	TRBJ2-7	CASSPPGQGAVREQYF	TGTGCCAGCTCACCACCGGGACAGGGGGCTGTCCGCGAGCAGTACTTC
TRBV19	NA	NA	TRBJ2-1	CASSKGRDWINEQFF	TGTGCCAGTAGTAAGGGCCGGGACTGGATCAATGAGCAGTTCTTC
TRBV6-5	TRBD2	NA	TRBJ2-2	CATKRDPDAGELFF	TGTGCCACCAAGCGGGATCCGGATGCCGGGGAGCTGTTTTTT
TRBV7-2	TRBD2	once	TRBJ2-7	CASSRLVAGGSYEQYF	TGTGCCAGCAGCCGTCTGGTAGCGGGGGGATCCTACGAGCAGTACTTC
TRBV29-1	NA	NA	TRBJ1-6	CSVRRDMDSPLHF	TGCAGCGTCAGGAGGGATATGGATTCACCCCTCCACTTT
TRBV7-3	TRBD1	NA	TRBJ2-7	CASSQGQGSYEQYF	TGTGCCAGCAGCCAGGGACAGGGGTCCTACGAGCAGTACTTC
TRBV11-3	TRBD2	NA	TRBJ2-3	CASSRGTSVNTDTQYF	TGTGCCAGCAGCCGTGGGACTAGCGTTAACACAGATACGCAGTATTTT
TRBV6-2/TRBV6-3	NA	few	TRBJ1-1	CASSYPSGRLNTEAFF	TGTGCCAGCAGTTACCCTTCGGGGAGGCTGAACACTGAAGCTTTCTTT
TRBV2	NA	once	TRBJ2-1	CASTNNEQFF	TGTGCCAGCACCAACAATGAGCAGTTCTTC
TRBV7-2	NA	NA	TRBJ1-4	CASSLAGGWGEKLFF	TGTGCCAGCAGCTTAGCAGGGGGTTGGGGTGAAAAACTGTTTTTT
TRBV19	TRBD2	once	TRBJ2-5	CATGLAGGFNRFETQYF	TGTGCCACTGGCCTAGCGGGAGGGTTTAATAGGTTCGAGACCCAGTACTTC
TRBV5-1	TRBD1	NA	TRBJ1-5	CASSQGADNQPQHF	TGCGCCAGCAGTCAGGGGGCCGACAATCAGCCCCAGCATTTT
TRBV6-5	NA	NA	TRBJ1-1	CASSYSTRGNTEAFF	TGTGCCAGCAGTTACAGCACCAGGGGGAACACTGAAGCTTTCTTT
TRBV24-1	TRBD2	NA	TRBJ2-2	CATGGGNTGELFF	TGTGCCACCGGCGGGGGGAACACCGGGGAGCTGTTTTTT
TRBV4-1	TRBD1	NA	TRBJ2-3	CASSPAGTGGEDTQYF	TGCGCCAGCAGCCCGGCCGGGACAGGGGGCGAAGATACGCAGTATTTT
TRBV7-2	NA	NA	TRBJ1-1	CASSLAGQYTEAFF	TGTGCCAGCAGCTTAGCGGGGCAGTACACTGAAGCTTTCTTT
TRBV9	NA	NA	TRBJ2-2	CASSVESSAGELFF	TGTGCCAGCAGCGTAGAGTCGTCGGCCGGGGAGCTGTTTTTT
TRBV7-2	TRBD1	NA	TRBJ1-2	CASSFMVARGLGYTF	TGTGCCAGCAGCTTTATGGTGGCCAGGGGGTTGGGCTACACCTTC